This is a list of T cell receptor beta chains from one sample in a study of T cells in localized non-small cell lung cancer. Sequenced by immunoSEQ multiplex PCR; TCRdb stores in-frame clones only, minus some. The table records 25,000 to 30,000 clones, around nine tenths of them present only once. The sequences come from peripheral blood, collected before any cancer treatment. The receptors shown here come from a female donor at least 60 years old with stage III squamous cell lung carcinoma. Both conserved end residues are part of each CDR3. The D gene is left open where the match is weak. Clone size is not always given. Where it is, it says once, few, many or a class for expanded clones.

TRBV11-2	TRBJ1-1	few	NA	CASRDQGTMNTEAFF	TGTGCCAGCAGAGACCAGGGGACTATGAACACTGAAGCTTTCTTT
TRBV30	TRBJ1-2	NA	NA	CAWGRGGYGYTF	TGTGCCTGGGGTAGAGGGGGTTATGGCTACACCTTC
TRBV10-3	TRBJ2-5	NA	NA	CAISDWGQGQETQYF	TGTGCCATCAGTGATTGGGGGCAGGGCCAAGAGACCCAGTACTTC
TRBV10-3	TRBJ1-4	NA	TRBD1	CAISDPGTGVSGEKLFF	TGTGCCATCAGTGACCCCGGGACAGGGGTTTCGGGTGAAAAACTGTTTTTT
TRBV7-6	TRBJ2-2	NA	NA	CASSLADVGVGRDTGELFF	TGTGCCAGCAGCTTAGCTGATGTTGGGGTCGGCCGCGACACCGGGGAGCTGTTTTTT
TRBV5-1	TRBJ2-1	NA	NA	CASSFTLRSYNEQFF	TGCGCCAGCAGCTTCACTCTTCGCTCCTACAATGAGCAGTTCTTC
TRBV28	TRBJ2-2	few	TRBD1	CASSSPGTGDTGELFF	TGTGCCAGCAGCTCCCCCGGGACAGGGGACACCGGGGAGCTGTTTTTT
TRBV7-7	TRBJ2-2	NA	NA	CASSPSNSFIASNTGELFF	TGTGCCAGCAGCCCCTCCAATTCGTTCATCGCCTCGAACACCGGGGAGCTGTTTTTT
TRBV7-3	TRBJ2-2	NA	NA	CASSPGLNTGELFF	TGTGCCAGCAGCCCGGGACTTAACACCGGGGAGCTGTTTTTT
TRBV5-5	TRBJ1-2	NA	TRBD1	CASSFDPGQGRGYTF	TGTGCCAGCAGCTTCGATCCGGGACAGGGACGAGGCTACACCTTC
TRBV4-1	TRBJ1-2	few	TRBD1	CASSHSWVRGPVGYTF	TGCGCCAGCAGCCACTCCTGGGTGAGGGGGCCGGTCGGCTACACCTTC
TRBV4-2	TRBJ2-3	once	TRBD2	CASSQALAGGSTDTQYF	TGTGCCAGCAGCCAAGCTCTAGCGGGGGGTAGCACAGATACGCAGTATTTT
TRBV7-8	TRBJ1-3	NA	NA	CASSPGGGLSGNTIYF	TGTGCCAGCAGCCCGGGGGGGGGCCTCTCTGGAAACACCATATATTTT
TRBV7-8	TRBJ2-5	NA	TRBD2	CASSRLTLTQGGRETQYF	TGTGCCAGCAGCCGGTTAACACTTACTCAGGGAGGGCGAGAGACCCAGTACTTC
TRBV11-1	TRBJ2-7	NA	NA	CASSSRGEVSYEQYF	TGTGCCAGCAGCTCGAGGGGCGAGGTATCCTACGAGCAGTACTTC
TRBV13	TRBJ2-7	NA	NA	CASSGAGLVSGYEQYF	TGTGCCAGCAGCGGCGCAGGGTTGGTCAGCGGCTACGAGCAGTACTTC
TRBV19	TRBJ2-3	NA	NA	CASSTPGGTDTQYF	TGTGCCAGTAGTACTCCAGGGGGCACAGATACGCAGTATTTT
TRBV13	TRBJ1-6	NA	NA	CASSIQGESSSPLHF	TGTGCCAGCAGCATTCAAGGGGAGAGTAGTTCACCCCTCCACTTT
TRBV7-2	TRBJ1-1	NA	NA	CASSLERWTVNTEAFF	TGTGCCAGCAGCTTAGAGAGATGGACGGTAAACACTGAAGCTTTCTTT
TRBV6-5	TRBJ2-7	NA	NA	CASSYQASSPYEQYF	TGTGCCAGCAGTTATCAGGCTAGCAGCCCCTACGAGCAGTACTTC
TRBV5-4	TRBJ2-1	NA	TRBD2	CASSSRTSSNEQFF	TGTGCCAGCAGCTCACGGACTAGTTCCAATGAGCAGTTCTTC
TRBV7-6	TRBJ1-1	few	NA	CASSLEAGPTEAFF	TGTGCCAGCAGCTTAGAGGCAGGGCCCACTGAAGCTTTCTTT
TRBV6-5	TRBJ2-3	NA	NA	CASRRDPTDTQYF	TGTGCCAGCAGGAGGGACCCCACAGATACGCAGTATTTT
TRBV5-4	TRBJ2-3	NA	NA	CASSLEGTDTQYF	TGTGCCAGCAGCTTGGAAGGCACAGATACGCAGTATTTT
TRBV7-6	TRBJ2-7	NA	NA	CASSRDRLLAYEQYF	TGTGCCAGCAGCCGCGACCGACTCCTCGCCTACGAGCAGTACTTC
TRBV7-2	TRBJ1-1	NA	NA	CASSWHKGRGNTEAFF	TGTGCCAGCAGCTGGCATAAGGGGAGGGGGAACACTGAAGCTTTCTTT
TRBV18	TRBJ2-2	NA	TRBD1	CASSQETGFDTGELFF	TGTGCCAGCTCACAAGAGACAGGGTTTGACACCGGGGAGCTGTTTTTT
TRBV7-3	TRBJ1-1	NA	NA	CASSVDGANTEAFF	TGTGCCAGCAGCGTGGATGGCGCGAACACTGAAGCTTTCTTT
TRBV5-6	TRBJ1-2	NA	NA	CASSLAPGTNYGYTF	TGTGCCAGCAGCTTGGCCCCAGGGACTAACTATGGCTACACCTTC
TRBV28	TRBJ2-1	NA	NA	CASRTGPRTYNEQFF	TGTGCCAGCAGAACAGGACCCAGAACCTACAATGAGCAGTTCTTC
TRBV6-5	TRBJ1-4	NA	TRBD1	CASSRTGGSNEKLFF	TGTGCCAGCAGCCGAACAGGGGGCTCGAATGAAAAACTGTTTTTT
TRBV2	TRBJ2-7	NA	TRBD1	CASSGTGGYEQYF	TGTGCCAGCAGTGGGACAGGGGGGTACGAGCAGTACTTC
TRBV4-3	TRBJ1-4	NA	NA	CASSQDRGQRVEKLFF	TGCGCCAGCAGCCAAGATAGGGGACAACGAGTTGAAAAACTGTTTTTT
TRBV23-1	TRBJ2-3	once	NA	CASSQSPWRVTDTQYF	TGCGCCAGCAGTCAATCGCCCTGGAGGGTTACAGATACGCAGTATTTT
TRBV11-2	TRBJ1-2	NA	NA	CASSLVGYGYTF	TGTGCCAGCAGCTTAGTGGGCTATGGCTACACCTTC
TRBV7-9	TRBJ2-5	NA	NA	CASSSQRETQYF	TGTGCCAGCAGCTCACAAAGGGAGACCCAGTACTTC
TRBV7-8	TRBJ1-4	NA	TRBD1	CASSLGTGNEKLFF	TGTGCCAGCAGCTTAGGGACAGGGAACGAAAAACTGTTTTTT
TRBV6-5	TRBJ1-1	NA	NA	CASSYSGGRNTEAFF	TGTGCCAGCAGTTACTCGGGGGGGAGGAACACTGAAGCTTTCTTT
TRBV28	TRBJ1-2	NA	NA	CASSLKGHNYGYTF	TGTGCCAGCAGTTTAAAGGGACACAACTATGGCTACACCTTC
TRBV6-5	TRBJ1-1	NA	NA	CASRTGPMNTEAFF	TGTGCCAGCAGGACCGGCCCTATGAACACTGAAGCTTTCTTT
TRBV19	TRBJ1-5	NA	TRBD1	CASSVDRGWGDSNQPQHF	TGTGCCAGTAGTGTCGACAGGGGTTGGGGGGACAGCAATCAGCCCCAGCATTTT
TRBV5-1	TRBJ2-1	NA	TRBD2	CASSPWTSGGNEQFF	TGCGCCAGCAGCCCTTGGACTAGCGGGGGAAATGAGCAGTTCTTC
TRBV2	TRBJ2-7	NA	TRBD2	CASSPPGTSGATAYYEQYF	TGTGCCAGCAGTCCTCCCGGGACTAGCGGAGCCACTGCCTACTACGAGCAGTACTTC
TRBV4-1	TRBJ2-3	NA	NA	CASSQDLRPTDTQYF	TGCGCCAGCAGCCAAGATCTTAGGCCCACAGATACGCAGTATTTT
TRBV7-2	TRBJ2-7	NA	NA	CASSSVYEQYF	TGTGCCAGCAGCTCTGTCTACGAGCAGTACTTC
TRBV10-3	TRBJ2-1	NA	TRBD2	CAISEPGLAGGSGGNEQFF	TGTGCCATCAGTGAGCCGGGACTAGCGGGAGGCTCAGGCGGCAATGAGCAGTTCTTC
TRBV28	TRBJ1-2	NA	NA	CASSLLSGQGSGYTF	TGTGCCAGCAGTTTATTGTCCGGGCAGGGGAGCGGCTACACCTTC
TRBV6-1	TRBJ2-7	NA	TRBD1	CASSPGQDLYEQYF	TGTGCCAGCAGCCCGGGACAGGACCTCTACGAGCAGTACTTC
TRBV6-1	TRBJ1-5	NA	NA	CASSESGRLLSPQHF	TGTGCCAGCAGTGAATCGGGTCGCCTCCTCTCACCCCAGCATTTT
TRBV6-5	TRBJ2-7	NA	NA	CASSYSNQYEQYF	TGTGCCAGCAGTTATTCGAACCAATACGAGCAGTACTTC
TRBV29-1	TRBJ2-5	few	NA	CSGLRETQYF	TGCAGCGGCCTACGTGAGACCCAGTACTTC
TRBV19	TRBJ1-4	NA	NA	CASSTDARTHNEKLFF	TGTGCCAGTAGTACCGACGCCCGGACTCATAATGAAAAACTGTTTTTT
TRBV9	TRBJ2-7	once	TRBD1	CASSFAGTGNSYEQYF	TGTGCCAGCAGCTTCGCAGGGACAGGGAACTCCTACGAGCAGTACTTC
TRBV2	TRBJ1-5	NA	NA	CASSGSNQPQHF	TGTGCCAGCAGTGGGAGCAATCAGCCCCAGCATTTT
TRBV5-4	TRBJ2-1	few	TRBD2	CASSHKRGEGNEQFF	TGTGCCAGCAGCCACAAGCGGGGGGAGGGGAATGAGCAGTTCTTC
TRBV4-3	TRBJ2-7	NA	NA	CASSQEIRRAKTYEQYF	TGCGCCAGCAGCCAAGAAATTAGGAGGGCCAAGACCTACGAGCAGTACTTC
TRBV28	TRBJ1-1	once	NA	CASGRPYGNTEAFF	TGTGCCAGCGGAAGGCCCTACGGGAACACTGAAGCTTTCTTT
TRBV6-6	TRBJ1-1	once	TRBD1	CASSPGQAFSGTEAFF	TGTGCCAGCAGTCCCGGACAGGCCTTCTCTGGGACTGAAGCTTTCTTT
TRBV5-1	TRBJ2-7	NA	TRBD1	CASKLGQRTYEQYF	TGCGCCAGCAAACTGGGACAGCGGACCTACGAGCAGTACTTC